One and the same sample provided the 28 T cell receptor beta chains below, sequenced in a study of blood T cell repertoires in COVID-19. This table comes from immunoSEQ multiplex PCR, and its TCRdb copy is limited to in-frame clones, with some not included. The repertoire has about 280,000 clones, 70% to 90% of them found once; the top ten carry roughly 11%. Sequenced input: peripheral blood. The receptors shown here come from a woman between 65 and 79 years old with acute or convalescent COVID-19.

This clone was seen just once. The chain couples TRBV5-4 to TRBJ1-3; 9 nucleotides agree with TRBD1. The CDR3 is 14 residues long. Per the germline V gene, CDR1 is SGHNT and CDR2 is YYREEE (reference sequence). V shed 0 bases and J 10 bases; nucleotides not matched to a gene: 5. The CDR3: CASSLDRGQDTIYF. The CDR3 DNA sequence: TGTGCCAGCAGCTTGGACAGGGGGCAGGATACCATATATTTT.

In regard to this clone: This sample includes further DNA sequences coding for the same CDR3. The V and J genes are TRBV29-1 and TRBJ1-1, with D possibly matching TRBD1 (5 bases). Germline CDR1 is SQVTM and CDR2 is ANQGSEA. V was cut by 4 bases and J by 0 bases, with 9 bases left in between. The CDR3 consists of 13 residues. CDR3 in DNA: TGCAGCGTTGGGCAGGGCTTGAACACTGAAGCTTTCTTT. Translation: CSVGQGLNTEAFF.

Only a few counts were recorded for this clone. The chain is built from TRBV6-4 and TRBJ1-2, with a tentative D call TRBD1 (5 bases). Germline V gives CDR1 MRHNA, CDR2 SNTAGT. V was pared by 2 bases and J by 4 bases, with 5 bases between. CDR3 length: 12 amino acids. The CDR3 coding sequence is TGTGCCAGCAGTGACAGGGGCTATGGCTACACCTTC. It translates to CASSDRGYGYTF.

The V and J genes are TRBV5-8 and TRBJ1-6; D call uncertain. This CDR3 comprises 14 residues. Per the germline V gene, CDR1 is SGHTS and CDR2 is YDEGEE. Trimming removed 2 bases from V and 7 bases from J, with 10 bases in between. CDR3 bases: TGTGCCAGCAGCTTTACGCGGATCAATTCACCCCTCCACTTT. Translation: CASSFTRINSPLHF.

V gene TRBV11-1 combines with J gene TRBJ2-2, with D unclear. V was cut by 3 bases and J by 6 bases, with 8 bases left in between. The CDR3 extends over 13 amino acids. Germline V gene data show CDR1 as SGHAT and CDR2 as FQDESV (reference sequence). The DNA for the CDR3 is TGTGCCAGCAGCTTGGAGTATCCCGGGGAGCTGTTTTTT. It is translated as CASSLEYPGELFF. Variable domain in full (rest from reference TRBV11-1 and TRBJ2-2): EAEVAQSPRYKITEKSQAVAFWCDPISGHATLYWYRQILGQGPELLVQFQDESVVDDSQLPKDRFSAERLKGVDSTLKIQPAELGDSAMYLCASSLEYPGELFFGEGSRLTVL.

This CDR3 reads CASSPPGAIHEKLFF. CDR3 sequence (DNA): TGTGCCAGCTCACCACCGGGGGCTATCCATGAAAAACTGTTTTTT. The chain carries TRBV18 and TRBJ1-4, with D tentatively TRBD1 (6 bases). Germline V CDR1 and CDR2: KGHSH, LQKENI. CDR3 length: 15 residues. The germline V and J ends were trimmed by 0 bases and 6 bases, with 11 bases remaining between them. Variable domain in full (rest from reference TRBV18 and TRBJ1-4): NAGVMQNPRHLVRRRGQEARLRCSPMKGHSHVYWYRQLPEEGLKFMVYLQKENIIDESGMPKERFSAEFPKEGPSILRIQQVVRGDSAAYFCASSPPGAIHEKLFFGSGTQLSVL.

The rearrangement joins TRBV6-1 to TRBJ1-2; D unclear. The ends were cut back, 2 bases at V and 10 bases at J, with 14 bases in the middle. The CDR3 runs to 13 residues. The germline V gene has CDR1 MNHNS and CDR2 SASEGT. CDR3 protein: CASSELVEDSYTF. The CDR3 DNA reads TGTGCCAGCAGTGAACTTGTAGAGGACTCCTACACCTTC.

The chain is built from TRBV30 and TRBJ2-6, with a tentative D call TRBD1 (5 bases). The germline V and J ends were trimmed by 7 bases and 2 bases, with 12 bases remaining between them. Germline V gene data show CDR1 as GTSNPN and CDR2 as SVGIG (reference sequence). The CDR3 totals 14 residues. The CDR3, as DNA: TGTGCCTCCTCCGTCAGGGCTGGGGCCAACGTCCTGACTTTC. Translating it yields CASSVRAGANVLTF. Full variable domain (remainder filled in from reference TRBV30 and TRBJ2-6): SQTIHQWPATLVQPVGSPLSLECTVEGTSNPNLYWYRQAAGRGLQLLFYSVGIGQISSEVPQNLSASRPQDRQFILSSKKLLLSDSGFYLCASSVRAGANVLTFGAGSRLTVL.

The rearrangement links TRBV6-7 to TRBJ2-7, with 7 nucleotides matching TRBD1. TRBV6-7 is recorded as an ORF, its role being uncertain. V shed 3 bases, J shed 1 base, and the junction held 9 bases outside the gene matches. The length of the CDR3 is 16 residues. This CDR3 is CASSYKGAGESYEQYF. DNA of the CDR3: TGTGCCAGCAGTTATAAGGGGGCAGGGGAATCCTACGAGCAGTACTTC.

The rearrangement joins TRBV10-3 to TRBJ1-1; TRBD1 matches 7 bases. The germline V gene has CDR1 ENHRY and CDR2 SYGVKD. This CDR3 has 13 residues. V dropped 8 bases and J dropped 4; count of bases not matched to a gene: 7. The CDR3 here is CAIHDRVGTEAFF. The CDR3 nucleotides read TGTGCCATCCACGACAGGGTAGGCACTGAAGCTTTCTTT.

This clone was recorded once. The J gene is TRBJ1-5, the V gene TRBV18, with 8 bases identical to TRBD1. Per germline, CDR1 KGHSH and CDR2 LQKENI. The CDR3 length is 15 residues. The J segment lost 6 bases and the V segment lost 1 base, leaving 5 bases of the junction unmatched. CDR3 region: CASSPQGDRSQPQHF. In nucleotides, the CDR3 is TGTGCCAGCTCACCACAGGGGGACAGGTCTCAGCCCCAGCATTTT.

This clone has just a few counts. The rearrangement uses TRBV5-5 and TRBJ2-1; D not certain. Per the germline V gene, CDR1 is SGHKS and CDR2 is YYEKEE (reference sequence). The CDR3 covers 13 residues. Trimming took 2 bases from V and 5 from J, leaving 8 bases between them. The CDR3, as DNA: TGTGCCAGCAGCTTCGGTCCCGACAATGAGCAGTTCTTC. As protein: CASSFGPDNEQFF.

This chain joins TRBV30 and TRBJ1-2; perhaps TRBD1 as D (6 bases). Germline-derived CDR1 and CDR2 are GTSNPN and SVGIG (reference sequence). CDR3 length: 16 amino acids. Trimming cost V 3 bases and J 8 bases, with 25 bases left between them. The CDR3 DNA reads TGTGCCTGGAGAGCTCGCATAATACAGGGTCTGGAGGGCTACACCTTC. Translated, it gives CAWRARIIQGLEGYTF. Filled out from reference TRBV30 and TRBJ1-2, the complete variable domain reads SQTIHQWPATLVQPVGSPLSLECTVEGTSNPNLYWYRQAAGRGLQLLFYSVGIGQISSEVPQNLSASRPQDRQFILSSKKLLLSDSGFYLCAWRARIIQGLEGYTFGSGTRLTVV.

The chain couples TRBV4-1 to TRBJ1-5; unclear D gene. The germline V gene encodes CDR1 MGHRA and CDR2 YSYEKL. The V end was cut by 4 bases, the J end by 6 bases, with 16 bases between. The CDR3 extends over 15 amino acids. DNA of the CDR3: TGCGCCAGCAGCCCGGGGAGGAAGGGTCTTCAGCCCCAGCATTTT. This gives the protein CASSPGRKGLQPQHF.

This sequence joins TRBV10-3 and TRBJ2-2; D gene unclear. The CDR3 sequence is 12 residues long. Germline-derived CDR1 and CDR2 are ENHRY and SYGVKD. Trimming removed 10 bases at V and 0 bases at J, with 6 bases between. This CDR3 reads CATTANTGELFF. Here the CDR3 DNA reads TGTGCCACTACAGCGAACACCGGGGAGCTGTTTTTT.

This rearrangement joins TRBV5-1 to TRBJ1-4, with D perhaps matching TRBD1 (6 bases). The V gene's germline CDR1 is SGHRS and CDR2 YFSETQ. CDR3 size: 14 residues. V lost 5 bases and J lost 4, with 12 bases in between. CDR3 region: CASSFSGVNEKLFF. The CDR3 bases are TGCGCCAGCAGTTTTTCAGGGGTTAATGAAAAACTGTTTTTT.

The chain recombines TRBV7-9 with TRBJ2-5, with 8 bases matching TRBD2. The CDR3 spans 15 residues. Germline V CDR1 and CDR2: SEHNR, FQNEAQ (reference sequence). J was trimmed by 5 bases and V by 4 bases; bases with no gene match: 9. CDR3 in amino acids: CASSSWTSFGETQYF. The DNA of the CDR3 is TGTGCCAGCAGCTCCTGGACTAGCTTCGGGGAGACCCAGTACTTC.

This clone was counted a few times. CDR3 sequence reads: CATCRDLIHEQYF. DNA of the CDR3: TGTGCCACCTGCCGGGATCTGATCCACGAGCAGTACTTC. This rearrangement joins TRBV15 to TRBJ2-7; tentative D call: TRBD2 (5 bases). The ends were cut back, 8 bases at V and 5 bases at J, with 16 bases in the middle. CDR1 and CDR2 from the germline V gene are LNHNV and YYDKDF (reference sequence). This CDR3 comprises 13 residues.

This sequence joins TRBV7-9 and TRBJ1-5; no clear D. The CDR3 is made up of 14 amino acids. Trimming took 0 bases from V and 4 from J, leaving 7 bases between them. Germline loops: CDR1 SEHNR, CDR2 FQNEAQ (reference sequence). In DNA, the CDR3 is TGTGCCAGCAGCTTAGCGCTAGAAAATCAGCCCCAGCATTTT. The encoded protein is CASSLALENQPQHF.

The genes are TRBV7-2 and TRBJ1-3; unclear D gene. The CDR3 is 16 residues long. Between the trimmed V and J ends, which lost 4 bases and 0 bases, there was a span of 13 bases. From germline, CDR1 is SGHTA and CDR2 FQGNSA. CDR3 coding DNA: TGTGCCAGCAGCTCCTCCCCCGGGAGCTCTGGAAACACCATATATTTT. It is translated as CASSSSPGSSGNTIYF. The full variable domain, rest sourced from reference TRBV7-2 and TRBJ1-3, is GAGVSQSPSNKVTEKGKDVELRCDPISGHTALYWYRQSLGQGLEFLIYFQGNSAPDKSGLPSDRFSAERTGGSVSTLTIQRTQQEDSAVYLCASSSSPGSSGNTIYFGEGSWLTVV.

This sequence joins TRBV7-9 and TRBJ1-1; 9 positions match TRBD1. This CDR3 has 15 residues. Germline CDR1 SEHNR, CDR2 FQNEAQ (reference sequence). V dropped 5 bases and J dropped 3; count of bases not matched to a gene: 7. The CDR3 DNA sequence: TGTGCCAGCAGCCAAGCTACAGGGGGCCACACTGAAGCTTTCTTT. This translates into CASSQATGGHTEAFF.

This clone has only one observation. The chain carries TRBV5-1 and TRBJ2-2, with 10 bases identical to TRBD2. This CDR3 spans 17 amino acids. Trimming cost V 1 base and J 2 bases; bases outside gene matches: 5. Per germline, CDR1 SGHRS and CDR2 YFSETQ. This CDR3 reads CASSLQASGGNTGELFF. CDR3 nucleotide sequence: TGCGCCAGCAGCTTGCAAGCTAGCGGGGGCAACACCGGGGAGCTGTTTTTT.

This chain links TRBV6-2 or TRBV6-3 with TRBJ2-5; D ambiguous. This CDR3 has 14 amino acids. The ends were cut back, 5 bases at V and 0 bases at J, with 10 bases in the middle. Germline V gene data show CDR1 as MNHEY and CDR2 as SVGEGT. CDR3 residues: CASSNTRYQETQYF. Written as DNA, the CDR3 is TGTGCCAGCAGTAATACTCGGTACCAAGAGACCCAGTACTTC.

The DNA of the CDR3 is TGTGCCAGCAGCGAGGGAGGGTCGTGGCCCCAGCATTTT. Its protein is CASSEGGSWPQHF. V and J are TRBV6-5 and TRBJ1-5; D is undetermined. Trimming left V 6 bases short and J 9 bases short, with 15 bases between. The germline V gene encodes CDR1 MNHEY and CDR2 SVGAGI. This CDR3 has 13 amino acids.

This chain's CDR3 is CASSQVFAGDTQYF. Here the CDR3 DNA reads TGTGCCAGCAGCCAAGTGTTCGCGGGAGATACGCAGTATTTT. The V call is TRBV14, the J call TRBJ2-3; possibly TRBD2 for D (5 bases). This CDR3 region has 14 residues. Trimming removed 1 base from V and 5 bases from J, with 10 bases in between. The V gene's germline CDR1 is SGHDN and CDR2 FVKESK.

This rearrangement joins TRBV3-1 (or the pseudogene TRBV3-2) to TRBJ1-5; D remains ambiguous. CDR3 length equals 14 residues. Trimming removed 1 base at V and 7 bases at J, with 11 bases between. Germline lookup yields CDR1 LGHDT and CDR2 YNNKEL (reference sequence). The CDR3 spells CASSQGRSLQPQHF. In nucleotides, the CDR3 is TGTGCCAGCAGCCAAGGGAGGAGTTTACAGCCCCAGCATTTT.

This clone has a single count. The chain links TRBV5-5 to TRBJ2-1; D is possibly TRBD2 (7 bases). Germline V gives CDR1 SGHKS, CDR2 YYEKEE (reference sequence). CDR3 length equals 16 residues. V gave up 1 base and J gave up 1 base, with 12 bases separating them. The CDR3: CASSLRGGKSYNEQFF. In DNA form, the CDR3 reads TGTGCCAGCAGCTTGAGGGGGGGCAAATCCTACAATGAGCAGTTCTTC. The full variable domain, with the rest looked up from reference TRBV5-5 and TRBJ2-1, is DAGVTQSPTHLIKTRGQQVTLRCSPISGHKSVSWYQQVLGQGPQFIFQYYEKEERGRGNFPDRFSARQFPNYSSELNVNALLLGDSALYLCASSLRGGKSYNEQFFGPGTRLTVL.

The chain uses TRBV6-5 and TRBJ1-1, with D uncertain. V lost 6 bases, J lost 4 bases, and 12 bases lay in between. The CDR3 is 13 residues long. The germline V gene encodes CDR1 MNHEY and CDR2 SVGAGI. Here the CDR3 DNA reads TGTGCCAGCAGCTTCCCTGAGGGCACTGAAGCTTTCTTT. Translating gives CASSFPEGTEAFF.